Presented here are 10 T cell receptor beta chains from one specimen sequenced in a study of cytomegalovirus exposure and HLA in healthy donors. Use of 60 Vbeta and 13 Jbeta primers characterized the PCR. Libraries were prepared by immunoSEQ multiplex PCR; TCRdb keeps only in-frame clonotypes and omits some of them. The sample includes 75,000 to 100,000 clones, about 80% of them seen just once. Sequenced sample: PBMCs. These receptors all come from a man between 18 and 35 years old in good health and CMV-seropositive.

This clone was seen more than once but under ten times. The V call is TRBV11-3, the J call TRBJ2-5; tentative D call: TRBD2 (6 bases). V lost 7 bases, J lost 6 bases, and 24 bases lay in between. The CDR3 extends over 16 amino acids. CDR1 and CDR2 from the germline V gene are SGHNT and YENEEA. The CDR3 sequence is CASIWEARGVPQTQYF. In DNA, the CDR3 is TGTGCCAGCATTTGGGAGGCTCGAGGTGTCCCCCAGACCCAGTACTTC.

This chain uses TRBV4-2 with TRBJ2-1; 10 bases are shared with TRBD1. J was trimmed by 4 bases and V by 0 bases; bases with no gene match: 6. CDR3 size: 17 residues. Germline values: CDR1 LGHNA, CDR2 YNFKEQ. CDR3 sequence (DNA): TGTGCCAGCAGCCAAGATGAGGACAGGGGGATTTACAATGAGCAGTTCTTC. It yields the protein CASSQDEDRGIYNEQFF.

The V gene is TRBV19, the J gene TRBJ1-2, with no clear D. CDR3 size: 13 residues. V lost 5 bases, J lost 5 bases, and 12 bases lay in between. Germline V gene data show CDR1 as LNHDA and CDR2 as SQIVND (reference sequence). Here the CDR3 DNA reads TGTGCCAGTAGTGCGACCACTAGGTATGGCTACACCTTC. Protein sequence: CASSATTRYGYTF.

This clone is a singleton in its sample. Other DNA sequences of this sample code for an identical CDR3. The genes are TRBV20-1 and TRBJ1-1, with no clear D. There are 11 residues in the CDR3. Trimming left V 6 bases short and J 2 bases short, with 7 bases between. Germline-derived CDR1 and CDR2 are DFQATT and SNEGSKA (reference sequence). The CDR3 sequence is CSARRNTEAFF. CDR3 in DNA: TGCAGTGCCCGGAGAAACACTGAAGCTTTCTTT.

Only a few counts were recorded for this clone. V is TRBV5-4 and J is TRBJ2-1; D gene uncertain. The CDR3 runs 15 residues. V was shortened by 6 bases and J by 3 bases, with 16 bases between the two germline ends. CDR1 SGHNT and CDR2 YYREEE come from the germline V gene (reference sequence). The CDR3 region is CASTTKTGNYNEQFF. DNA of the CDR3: TGTGCCAGCACGACCAAGACTGGAAACTACAATGAGCAGTTCTTC.

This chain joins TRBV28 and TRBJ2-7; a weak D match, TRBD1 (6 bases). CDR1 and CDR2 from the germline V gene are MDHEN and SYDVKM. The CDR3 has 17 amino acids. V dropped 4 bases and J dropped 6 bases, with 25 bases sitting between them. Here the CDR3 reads CASSSYLQDSILPEQYF. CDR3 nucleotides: TGTGCCAGCAGTTCTTACCTCCAGGACAGTATCCTCCCCGAGCAGTACTTC.

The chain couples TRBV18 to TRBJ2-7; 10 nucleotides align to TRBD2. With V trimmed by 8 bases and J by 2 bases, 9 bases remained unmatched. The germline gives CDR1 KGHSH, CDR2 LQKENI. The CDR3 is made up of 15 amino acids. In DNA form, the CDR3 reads TGTGCCAGCACGAAGGGACTAGCGAGGACCTACGAGCAGTACTTC. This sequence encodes CASTKGLARTYEQYF. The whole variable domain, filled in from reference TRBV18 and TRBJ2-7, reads NAGVMQNPRHLVRRRGQEARLRCSPMKGHSHVYWYRQLPEEGLKFMVYLQKENIIDESGMPKERFSAEFPKEGPSILRIQQVVRGDSAAYFCASTKGLARTYEQYFGPGTRLTVT.

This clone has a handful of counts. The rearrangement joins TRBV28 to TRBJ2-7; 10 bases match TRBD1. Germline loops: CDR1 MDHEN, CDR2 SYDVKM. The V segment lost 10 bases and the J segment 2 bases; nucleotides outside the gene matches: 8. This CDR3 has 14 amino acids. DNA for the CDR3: TGTGCCACCACCGGCGGGACAGGGGCCTACGAGCAGTACTTC. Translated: CATTGGTGAYEQYF.

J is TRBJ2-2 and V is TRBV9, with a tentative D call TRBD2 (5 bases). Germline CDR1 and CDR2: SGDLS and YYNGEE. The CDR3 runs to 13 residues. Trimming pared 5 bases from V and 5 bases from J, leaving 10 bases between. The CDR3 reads CASSLRGTGELFF. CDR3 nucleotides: TGTGCCAGCAGTCTCCGAGGGACCGGGGAGCTGTTTTTT.

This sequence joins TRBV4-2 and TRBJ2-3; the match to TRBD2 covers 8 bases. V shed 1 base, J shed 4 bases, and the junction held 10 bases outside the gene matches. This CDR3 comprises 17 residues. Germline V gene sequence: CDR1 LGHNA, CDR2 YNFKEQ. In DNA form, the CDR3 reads TGTGCCAGCAGCCAAGCAGAAAGCGGGGGACTCCCAGATACGCAGTATTTT. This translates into CASSQAESGGLPDTQYF.